The entry below describes one T cell receptor (beta chain). This record comes from a study of blood T cells in healthy people across ages. There are 15 residues in the CDR3. Trimming left V 0 bases short and J 0 bases short, with 8 bases between. In germline, CDR1 is MNHEY, CDR2 SMNVEV (reference sequence). The use of a sample-barcoded 5' primer and a J-beta primer mix characterized a second PCR of about 7 to 12 cycles. No fewer than 3 million CDR3-containing paired-end reads came from each sample. TCRdb ran MiXCR on the 5' RACE reads and lists one entry per CDR3 protein. The sample yields fewer than 700,000 distinct CDR3 sequences, roughly 43% seen once.

The receptor was derived from a man aged 80 or over in good health. The sample was blood. This chain links TRBV27 with TRBJ2-5; a possible D gene is TRBD1 (5 bases). The DNA of the CDR3 is TGTGCCAGCAGTTTATCCAGGGTGGACCAAGAGACCCAGTACTTC. Amino acid sequence: CASSLSRVDQETQYF.